The 19 T cell receptor beta chains listed next were all sequenced from one sample in a study of T cells in Graves' hyperthyroidism and ophthalmopathy. RNA transcripts were the template for amplifying TCR beta CDR3 regions. A first-round RT-PCR of the TCR CDR3 used the HTBI primer set. TCRdb re-derived calls from the multiplex PCR reads in MiXCR, one entry per CDR3 protein. Altogether 550,000 to 600,000 distinct CDR3 sequences are present, 16% being singletons, with the ten largest covering roughly 18%. The sample consisted of blood. All receptors come from a woman aged 18-29 years with Graves' hyperthyroidism.

This clonotype was seen repeatedly, ten times or more. The J gene is TRBJ2-7, the V gene TRBV3-1, with no clear D. V was shortened by 1 base and J by 5 bases, with 6 bases between the two germline ends. Germline CDR1 reads LGHDT; CDR2 reads YNNKEL (reference sequence). The CDR3 is 12 residues long. CDR3 region: CASSQVYNEQYF. In DNA form, the CDR3 reads TGTGCCAGCAGCCAAGTTTATAACGAGCAGTACTTC.

This clonotype was seen a handful of times. The V call is TRBV24-1, the J call TRBJ2-5, with unresolved D. The V gene lost 5 bases and the J gene lost 5 bases, with 11 bases spanning the gap. Germline V gene lookup returns CDR1 KGHDR and CDR2 SFDVKD. This CDR3 spans 13 amino acids. CDR3 DNA: TGTGCCACCAGTGGATCTGGGGTGGAGACCCAGTACTTC. Translated, it gives CATSGSGVETQYF.

This clonotype was recorded at least ten times. The chain's CDR3 is CSARSGTTEAFF. The CDR3, as DNA: TGCAGTGCTAGGTCAGGAACCACTGAAGCTTTCTTT. The genes are TRBV20-1 and TRBJ1-1; D remains unclear. CDR3 length equals 12 residues. Germline CDR1 is DFQATT and CDR2 is SNEGSKA (reference sequence). Trimming shortened V by 3 bases and J by 4 bases, and 9 bases separated the two germline ends.

This clonotype appeared a few times. This chain connects TRBV20-1 to TRBJ1-1; a weak D match, TRBD1 (5 bases). The CDR3 totals 11 residues. Germline V CDR1 and CDR2: DFQATT, SNEGSKA (reference sequence). The V and J ends lost 7 bases and 4 bases respectively, with 10 bases between them. For the CDR3, the DNA is TGCAGTGGACAGCTCGTCACTGAAGCTTTCTTT. Protein sequence: CSGQLVTEAFF.

The gene calls are TRBV7-9 and TRBJ2-3; D is unresolved. In germline, CDR1 is SEHNR, CDR2 FQNEAQ (reference sequence). Between the trimmed V and J ends, which lost 1 base and 7 bases, there was a span of 6 bases. The CDR3 runs to 12 residues. CDR3 coding DNA: TGTGCCAGCAGCTTAGGCCTCAATACGCAGTATTTT. This translates into CASSLGLNTQYF.

The chain uses TRBV6-1 and TRBJ1-4; D possibly corresponds to TRBD1 (5 bases). There are 14 residues in the CDR3. From germline, CDR1 is MNHNS and CDR2 SASEGT. Trimming removed 2 bases at V and 3 bases at J, with 7 bases between. The CDR3 here is CASSEQGSNEKLFF. In nucleotides, the CDR3 is TGTGCCAGCAGTGAACAGGGATCTAATGAAAAACTGTTTTTT.

This clonotype was seen many times. CDR3 coding DNA: TGTGCCACCAGTGATCCGACAGGCCTTAATGAAAAACTGTTTTTT. This sequence encodes CATSDPTGLNEKLFF. This sequence joins TRBV24-1 and TRBJ1-4, with D possibly being TRBD1 (6 bases). Trimming stripped 3 bases from V and 4 bases from J, with 11 bases between. The CDR3 covers 15 residues. Germline loops: CDR1 KGHDR, CDR2 SFDVKD.

There are a few counts of this clonotype. CDR3 loop: CASSSGTVEKLFF. Written as DNA, the CDR3 is TGTGCCAGCAGTTCCGGGACAGTCGAAAAACTGTTTTTT. This chain uses TRBV7-9 with TRBJ1-4, with 7 bases lining up with TRBD1. Germline-derived CDR1 and CDR2 are SEHNR and FQNEAQ (reference sequence). This CDR3 contains 13 residues. J lost 8 bases, V lost 6 bases, and 6 bases had no gene match.

Many counts were recorded for this clonotype. A single base separates this from a much larger clone, so it may be a read error. The chain is built from TRBV7-9 and TRBJ2-1; no clear D. The V and J ends lost 5 bases and 4 bases respectively, with 3 bases between them. The CDR3 sequence is 11 residues long. Germline-derived CDR1 and CDR2 are SEHNR and FQNEAQ (reference sequence). The CDR3 spells CASSTYNEQFF. CDR3 sequence (DNA): TGTGCCAGCAGCACATACAATGAGCAGTTCTTC.

This clonotype was seen ten or more times. The V call is TRBV19, the J call TRBJ2-5; the D is unclear. CDR1 and CDR2 from the germline V gene are LNHDA and SQIVND (reference sequence). Trimming left V 1 base short and J 2 bases short, with 8 bases between. The CDR3 spans 14 residues. CDR3 in DNA: TGTGCCAGTAGTATAGTAGGCCAGCAAGAGACCCAGTACTTC. Its translation: CASSIVGQQETQYF. Variable domain in full (rest from reference TRBV19 and TRBJ2-5): DGGITQSPKYLFRKEGQNVTLSCEQNLNHDAMYWYRQDPGQGLRLIYYSQIVNDFQKGDIAEGYSVSREKKESFPLTVTSAQKNPTAFYLCASSIVGQQETQYFGPGTRLLVL.

This clonotype was observed a few times. V usage is TRBV28 and J usage is TRBJ2-1, with D perhaps given as TRBD1 or TRBD2 (6 bases each). CDR1 and CDR2 (germline): MDHEN, SYDVKM. The V end was cut by 9 bases, the J end by 3 bases, with 15 bases between. CDR3 length: 14 residues. The CDR3 DNA sequence: TGTGCCAGTGGAGGGGGAGCGTTCTACAATGAGCAGTTCTTC. Translation gives CASGGGAFYNEQFF.

The V call is TRBV12-3 or TRBV12-4, the J call TRBJ2-3; 9 bases map to TRBD1. CDR3 length: 15 residues. Trimming cost V 6 bases and J 4 bases; bases outside gene matches: 8. The CDR3 DNA sequence: TGTGCCAGCAGCTGGACAGGGGTCGTGGCAGATACGCAGTATTTT. It translates to CASSWTGVVADTQYF.

This clonotype was recorded many times. The V call is TRBV25-1, the J call TRBJ2-7; 8 positions agree with TRBD1. Germline CDR1 is MGHDK and CDR2 is SYGVNS. The junction had 6 bases not matched to a gene; V was cut back by 1 base and J by 1 base. The CDR3 runs to 16 residues. This CDR3 is CASSESFGTGSYEQYF. CDR3 DNA sequence: TGTGCCAGCAGTGAATCGTTCGGGACAGGTTCCTACGAGCAGTACTTC.

This chain connects TRBV12-3 or TRBV12-4 to TRBJ2-2; a possible D gene is TRBD1 (6 bases). The CDR3 runs 12 residues. The V end was cut by 7 bases, the J end by 4 bases, with 7 bases between. The CDR3 coding sequence is TGTGCCAGCACAGGGGTCACCGGGGAGCTGTTTTTT. This codes for CASTGVTGELFF.

This clonotype was seen a few times. J is TRBJ2-3 and V is TRBV12-3 or TRBV12-4; 11 bases are a match to TRBD2. V shed 5 bases, J shed 6 bases, and the junction held 10 bases outside the gene matches. The CDR3 is 16 residues long. CDR3 residues: CASSRTSGSYSDTQYF. The CDR3 DNA reads TGTGCCAGCAGTAGAACTAGCGGGAGTTATTCGGATACGCAGTATTTT.

This chain links TRBV5-1 with TRBJ2-7, with D possibly being TRBD2 (5 bases). CDR3 size: 15 residues. V was trimmed by 0 bases and J by 0 bases, leaving 10 bases between them. Germline CDR1 and CDR2: SGHRS and YFSETQ. The CDR3 DNA reads as TGCGCCAGCAGCTTGGGAGGGCATAGCTCCTACGAGCAGTACTTC. Its translation is CASSLGGHSSYEQYF.

The rearrangement uses TRBV24-1 and TRBJ2-5, with TRBD1 matching over 9 bases. V lost 3 bases to trimming and J lost 2 bases; unmatched junction nucleotides: 3. CDR3 length equals 15 residues. Germline CDR1 and CDR2: KGHDR and SFDVKD. CDR3 nucleotides: TGTGCCACCAGTGATCCAGGACAGGGGCAAGAGACCCAGTACTTC. This codes for CATSDPGQGQETQYF.

This clonotype was observed at least ten times. J is TRBJ1-5 and V is TRBV28, with unresolved D. Germline CDR1 reads MDHEN; CDR2 reads SYDVKM. CDR3 size: 14 residues. With 4 bases removed from V and 1 base from J, the gap between germline ends came to 8 bases. The CDR3, as DNA: TGTGCCAGCAGTTGGACTCACAGCAATCAGCCCCAGCATTTT. Translation gives CASSWTHSNQPQHF.

This clonotype was recorded only once. The V gene is TRBV25-1, the J gene TRBJ2-7, with D tentatively TRBD1 (6 bases). Germline CDR1 is MGHDK and CDR2 is SYGVNS. The CDR3 has 13 residues. Trimming removed 4 bases at V and 5 bases at J, with 12 bases between. CDR3 protein: CASSGNRAHEQYF. The CDR3 DNA reads as TGTGCCAGCAGTGGGAACAGGGCCCACGAGCAGTACTTC.